This T cell receptor (beta chain) was observed in a study of blood T cells in healthy people across ages. Overall study results and limits: Naive and antigen-experienced cells could not be conclusively compared, given unsorted PBMCs. Diversity estimates drawn from one million T cells were deemed underestimates. Roughly linear age-related decline in beta diversity appeared, significant by age about 40.

Isolating PBMCs gave at least 6 million of these cells per sample. This clonotype was recorded at least ten times. Its antigen is not identified. It was with a sample-barcoded 5' primer and a J-beta primer mix that a second PCR of roughly 7 to 12 cycles was run. TCRdb processed the 5' RACE reads anew with MiXCR; each CDR3 protein has one entry. The sample yields some 1.4 million distinct CDR3 sequences, about 43% seen once. The CDR3 is made up of 18 amino acids. Germline V CDR1 and CDR2: SGHAT, FQNNGV. Trimming took 0 bases from V and 1 from J, leaving 16 bases between them. The clonotype was recovered from a young woman in good health. J is TRBJ2-1 and V is TRBV11-2, with D unresolved. The sequenced material came from blood. The CDR3 region is CASSLDWLSVSSYNEQFF. The CDR3 DNA follows: TGTGCCAGCAGCTTAGATTGGCTGTCCGTCAGTTCCTACAATGAGCAGTTCTTC.